These 3 T cell receptor beta chains were sequenced from one sample in a study of cytomegalovirus exposure and HLA in healthy donors. The primer mix had 60 Vbeta and 13 Jbeta primers. Clones were sequenced by immunoSEQ multiplex PCR, and TCRdb holds only the in-frame ones, with some missing. The sample lists about 130,000 clones, around 83% occurring once. Sequences were obtained from PBMCs. These receptors all come from a man aged 50 to 60 in good health and CMV-seronegative.

V gene TRBV20-1 combines with J gene TRBJ1-2; D is uncertain. The germline V gene encodes CDR1 DFQATT and CDR2 SNEGSKA (reference sequence). This CDR3 region has 11 residues. CDR3 loop: CSAPQNIGYTF. The DNA of the CDR3 is TGCAGCGCACCCCAAAACATCGGCTACACCTTC.

The table lists this clone with a count of one. The V gene is TRBV9, the J gene TRBJ1-3, with TRBD1 identical over 7 bases. Germline assignment: CDR1 SGDLS and CDR2 YYNGEE. The V segment lost 5 bases and the J segment 0 bases; nucleotides outside the gene matches: 11. This CDR3 contains 17 residues. For the CDR3, the DNA is TGTGCCAGCAGTGGGGGACAGCGGCTTCTCTCTGGAAACACCATATATTTT. It is translated as CASSGGQRLLSGNTIYF.

Details on this clone: One junction end disagrees with the germline gene, perhaps due to a read error. Other nucleotide sequences in the sample specify the same CDR3. The genes are TRBV27 and TRBJ1-5, with D possibly being TRBD1 (5 bases). Per germline, CDR1 MNHEY and CDR2 SMNVEV (reference sequence). The CDR3 totals 15 residues. The CDR3 nucleotides are TGTGCCAGCAGTTTATCGCAGGGTTCCAATCAACCCCAGCATTTT. Translation gives CASSLSQGSNQPQHF.